This TCR beta chain appears in the sequencing data of a study of T cells after yellow fever vaccination. One entry per CDR3 protein results from TCRdb running MiXCR on the 5' RACE reads. The sample has a few hundred thousand distinct CDR3 sequences; less than 9.5% are singletons. V lost 0 bases to trimming and J lost 0 bases, with 11 bases between them. The length of the CDR3 is 16 residues. The germline gives CDR1 SEHNR, CDR2 FQNEAQ (reference sequence). V gene TRBV7-9 combines with J gene TRBJ2-5, with a tentative D call TRBD2 (5 bases). This receptor was obtained from a young man who received the YFV17D yellow fever vaccine. The specimen comprised CD4+ T cells sorted from PBMCs, sampled 5 days after the yellow fever booster vaccination. CDR3 protein: CASSLASAADQETQYF. The CDR3 DNA follows: TGTGCCAGCAGCTTAGCATCTGCAGCGGACCAAGAGACCCAGTACTTC.